This T cell receptor (beta chain) was identified during a study of OX40 agonist ivuxolimab in advanced cancers. Study background: Subjects had a mean age of around 63 years, with a range of 23 to 79; more than 75% were male.

Study conclusions and caveats: Relative to CD4+, CD8+ T cells held more expanded clones on average.

Assay used: immunoSEQ multiplex PCR; TCRdb lists only in-frame clones, some missing. Altogether about 83,000 clones are present, 70% to 85% being singletons, with the ten largest covering approximately 7%. On this clone itself: Its matching antigen is unknown.

Sample: CD4+ or CD8+ T cells sorted from blood, taken in a trial of the OX40 agonist ivuxolimab. The TCR comes from an adult with an advanced solid tumor such as melanoma, head and neck, liver or kidney cancer.

The chain's CDR3 is CASSTAGGPRELFF. CDR3 DNA: TGTGCCAGCAGCACCGCGGGGGGGCCCCGGGAGCTGTTTTTT. The V call is TRBV9, the J call TRBJ2-2, with TRBD2 matching over 9 bases. The V gene end was trimmed by 4 bases and the J gene end by 9 bases; junction bases not matched to a gene: 7. The CDR3 is made up of 14 amino acids. Germline CDR1 is SGDLS and CDR2 is YYNGEE.